This T cell receptor (beta chain) is from a study of long-term antiretroviral therapy in people with HIV. The overall study: The oldest samples precede the 2015 immediate-ART recommendation by about a decade.

Points from the study as a whole: Clones that had undergone expansion before ART prevailed in the repertoire throughout all time points.

Survey-level immunoSEQ v3.0 assays were run. Data came from immunoSEQ multiplex PCR; TCRdb stores just in-frame clones and leaves some out. The sample records some 24,000 clones, around 90% being singletons. As regards this clone: The antigen is not known.

V trimming: 6 bases; J trimming: 3 bases; junction bases outside the gene matches: 4. Germline V gives CDR1 SGHNT, CDR2 YYREEE (reference sequence). The CDR3 runs 14 residues. The sample in question was unsorted PBMCs, obtained 1.8 years before starting antiretroviral therapy. The receptor's source is a man aged 45 to 65 with HIV. The chain uses TRBV5-4 and TRBJ1-2, with TRBD1 matching over 11 bases. The CDR3 loop reads CASTWGQGDYGYTF. The CDR3 nucleotides are TGTGCCAGCACCTGGGGACAGGGGGACTATGGCTACACCTTC.